This TCR beta chain was sequenced for a study of patients and donors after allogeneic stem cell transplantation. TCRdb reprocessed the RT-PCR reads via MiXCR and lists one record per CDR3 protein. The profile shows hundreds of thousands of distinct CDR3 sequences, 15% to 20% of them singletons. This clonotype was found many times. The source of this sequence is a human donor who was either an allogeneic HSCT recipient or a stem cell or donor lymphocyte infusion donor (not recorded which). It is not recorded whose cells these are; they may come from a transplant donor. The specimen sequenced was blood, either unsorted or a sorted T cell fraction (not recorded which).

DNA for the CDR3: TGCAGCGTTGGGAGGGGAGGGGACGAGCAGTACTTC. Its translation: CSVGRGGDEQYF. The chain couples TRBV29-1 to TRBJ2-7; 7 bases are a match to TRBD2. CDR1 and CDR2 from the germline V gene are SQVTM and ANQGSEA. The J segment lost 5 bases and the V segment lost 4 bases, leaving 5 bases of the junction unmatched. The CDR3 spans 12 residues.